The rows below give T cell receptor beta chains drawn from one sample of a study of blood T cell repertoires in COVID-19. The protocol was immunoSEQ multiplex PCR, while the TCRdb copy is restricted to in-frame clones and leaves out a portion. The sample lists roughly 88,000 clones, 87% occurring once. Sequencing input: peripheral blood. The receptors derive from an older woman with COVID-19, enrolled during active disease. Both conserved end residues are part of each CDR3. A D gene is named only where the DNA matches it firmly. Clone size is shown for a subset of rows, as once, few, many or a class of expanded clone.

j_call	clone_size	d_call	v_call	cdr3_aa	cdr3_nt
TRBJ1-5	NA	NA	TRBV6-5	CASSPRGNQPQHF	TGTGCCAGCAGTCCCCGGGGCAATCAGCCCCAGCATTTT
TRBJ2-6	few	TRBD1	TRBV5-1	CASGLGQSSGANVLTF	TGCGCCAGCGGTTTGGGACAGAGCTCTGGGGCCAACGTCCTGACTTTC
TRBJ2-3	NA	TRBD1	TRBV5-5	CASSLRTGRTDTQYF	TGTGCCAGCAGCTTGAGGACAGGACGCACAGATACGCAGTATTTT
TRBJ1-1	NA	TRBD1	TRBV19	CASKQGPGDTEAFF	TGTGCCAGCAAACAGGGGCCCGGGGACACTGAAGCTTTCTTT
TRBJ1-3	NA	NA	TRBV21-1	CASSKVWAQSGNTIYF	TGTGCCAGCAGCAAAGTGTGGGCACAGTCTGGAAACACCATATATTTT
TRBJ2-7	NA	NA	TRBV7-2	CASSGIGGSYEQYF	TGTGCCAGCAGCGGAATCGGGGGCTCCTACGAGCAGTACTTC
TRBJ2-2	NA	TRBD2	TRBV4-3	CASSYGGIGTGELFF	TGCGCCAGCAGCTACGGGGGGATAGGAACCGGGGAGCTGTTTTTT
TRBJ1-5	few	NA	TRBV7-9	CASSLAWGGASNQPQHF	TGTGCCAGCAGCTTAGCGTGGGGGGGCGCGAGCAATCAGCCCCAGCATTTT
TRBJ1-2	NA	NA	TRBV30	CAWKPPPAGVYGYTF	TGTGCCTGGAAACCCCCGCCGGCAGGGGTCTATGGCTACACCTTC
TRBJ2-1	NA	NA	TRBV10-2	CASMNWAYNEQFF	TGCGCCAGCATGAACTGGGCGTACAATGAGCAGTTCTTC
TRBJ1-3	NA	TRBD1	TRBV13	CASTPTGSGNTIYF	TGTGCCAGCACCCCGACAGGGAGTGGAAACACCATATATTTT
TRBJ2-5	NA	TRBD2	TRBV11-2	CASSPNGGVETQYF	TGTGCCAGCAGCCCAAACGGGGGGGTCGAGACCCAGTACTTC
TRBJ2-7	few	NA	TRBV3-1/TRBV3-2	CASSYTDRSEQYF	TGTGCCAGCAGCTACACCGACAGGAGCGAGCAGTACTTC
TRBJ1-2	few	TRBD1	TRBV10-2	CASSGTGDDYGYTF	TGCGCCAGCAGTGGGACAGGGGACGACTATGGCTACACCTTC